The T cell receptor beta chain described here comes from a study of blood T cell repertoires in COVID-19. There are a few counts of this clone. In the source study's methods: Amplification with reference gene primers provided the estimates of nucleated cell counts. Here immunoSEQ multiplex PCR was the method, and the copy in TCRdb shows in-frame clones only, minus some. V and J calls and clone size are as listed in that table; D and trimming were resolved from the DNA. The sample lists 57,000 or so clones; approximately 80% were seen once. Sequenced input: peripheral blood. This receptor was identified in a man aged 50-60 years with active or convalescent COVID-19.

The CDR3 loop is CATSSQGSTDTQYF. The DNA of the CDR3 is TGTGCCACCAGCAGTCAGGGTAGCACAGATACGCAGTATTTT. This chain links TRBV15 with TRBJ2-3, with D perhaps matching TRBD1 (5 bases). The CDR3 covers 14 residues. V dropped 3 bases and J dropped 0 bases, with 7 bases sitting between them. Germline CDR1 reads LNHNV; CDR2 reads YYDKDF (reference sequence).